A selection of T cell receptor beta chains follows, all from one sample in a study of cytomegalovirus exposure and HLA in healthy donors. TCRdb keeps only in-frame clones here, not all; method: immunoSEQ multiplex PCR. In the table there are more than 300,000 clones, more than 80% of which are singletons. The specimen was PBMCs. All receptors come from a woman under 30 in good health and CMV-seronegative. CDR3s include the opening cysteine and the closing phenylalanine or tryptophan. The order of the fields is V gene, D gene, J gene, clone size, CDR3 protein, CDR3 DNA. A D gene is named only where the DNA matches it firmly. Part of the rows lack a size; the others show once, few, many or a class for expanded clones.

TRBV27	.	TRBJ1-1	.	CASSPERSPGFLGRAFF	TGTGCCAGCTCCCCGGAACGTTCCCCAGGATTCCTTGGGCGAGCTTTCTTT
TRBV10-3	.	TRBJ2-1	.	CAISGGTTYNEQFF	TGTGCCATCAGTGGAGGTACTACCTACAATGAGCAGTTCTTC
TRBV9	.	TRBJ1-3	.	CASSVVSASSGNTIYF	TGTGCCAGCAGCGTAGTATCGGCTAGCTCTGGAAACACCATATATTTT
TRBV6-6	.	TRBJ1-2	few	CASSYELTYGYTF	TGTGCCAGCAGTTATGAACTCACCTATGGCTACACCTTC
TRBV7-3	TRBD2	TRBJ2-1	.	CASSPGTSVYNEQFF	TGTGCCAGCAGCCCCGGGACTAGCGTATACAATGAGCAGTTCTTC
TRBV20-1	.	TRBJ1-2	.	CSVPDFPEDTF	TGCAGTGTACCCGATTTCCCAGAGGACACCTTC
TRBV7-2	.	TRBJ1-2	.	CASSLAQNYGYTF	TGTGCCAGCAGTTTGGCCCAAAACTATGGCTACACCTTC
TRBV5-1	.	TRBJ2-7	.	CASSLRQGQEQYF	TGCGCCAGCAGCTTGAGGCAGGGGCAAGAGCAGTACTTC
TRBV6-1	TRBD1	TRBJ2-1	.	CASSVRGQEQFF	TGTGCCAGCAGTGTAAGGGGACAGGAGCAGTTCTTC
TRBV5-6	.	TRBJ1-5	.	CASSPRNRVNQPQHF	TGTGCCAGCAGCCCCAGAAACAGGGTAAATCAGCCCCAGCATTTT
TRBV5-1	TRBD1	TRBJ1-5	.	CASSLGTGNQPQHF	TGCGCCAGCAGCTTGGGGACAGGAAATCAGCCCCAGCATTTT
TRBV7-8	.	TRBJ1-1	.	CASSLGRTEAFF	TGTGCCAGCAGCTTAGGGAGGACTGAAGCTTTCTTT
TRBV7-2	.	TRBJ1-5	once	CATSLTGPNQPQHF	TGTGCCACCAGCTTGACAGGACCCAATCAGCCCCAGCATTTT
TRBV7-9	TRBD1	TRBJ2-1	once	CAINSLQGAYNEQFF	TGTGCCATCAACAGCTTACAGGGGGCTTACAATGAGCAGTTCTTC
TRBV5-1	.	TRBJ1-1	.	CASSLLQGGEAFF	TGCGCCAGCAGCTTGTTACAGGGCGGTGAAGCTTTCTTT
TRBV15	TRBD2	TRBJ2-1	.	CATSRDTSGGEQFF	TGTGCCACCAGCAGAGATACTAGCGGGGGTGAGCAGTTCTTC
TRBV7-2	TRBD2	TRBJ2-7	.	CASSLVASGVLGEQYF	TGTGCCAGCAGCTTAGTGGCTAGCGGGGTGCTCGGAGAGCAGTACTTC
TRBV18	TRBD2	TRBJ2-7	.	CASSPNSGTYEQYF	TGTGCCAGCTCACCAAATAGCGGGACCTACGAGCAGTACTTC
TRBV27	TRBD2	TRBJ2-1	.	CASSPASGGNNEQFF	TGTGCCAGCAGTCCGGCTAGCGGGGGAAACAATGAGCAGTTCTTC